This TCR beta chain stems from a study of OX40 agonist ivuxolimab in advanced cancers. Study-wide results and limits: Clonal expansion among partial responders at 0.1-3.0 mg/kg ranked near the lowest. Some patients without response likewise showed low normalized clonal expansion. Dosing at 0.1 to 3.0 mg/kg was accompanied by clonal expansion of CD4+ and CD8+ blood T cells by week 6.

Here immunoSEQ multiplex PCR was the method, and the copy in TCRdb shows in-frame clones only, minus some. The table has fewer than 50,000 clones, around nine tenths seen once. Per the germline V gene, CDR1 is SNHLY and CDR2 is FYNNEI. The germline V and J ends were trimmed by 6 bases and 6 bases, with 14 bases remaining between them. The CDR3 spans 14 residues. A word on this clone: The antigen is undetermined.

The chain combines TRBV2 with TRBJ1-4; no reliable D call. This clonotype was obtained from an adult with an advanced solid tumor such as melanoma, head and neck, liver or kidney cancer. Source: CD4+ or CD8+ T cells sorted from blood, taken in a trial of the OX40 agonist ivuxolimab. The CDR3 loop is CASRHPTVDEKLFF. Written as DNA, the CDR3 is TGTGCCAGCAGACACCCGACGGTGGATGAAAAACTGTTTTTT. The complete variable domain, with remaining parts taken from reference TRBV2 and TRBJ1-4, reads EPEVTQTPSHQVTQMGQEVILRCVPISNHLYFYWYRQILGQKVEFLVSFYNNEISEKSEIFDDQFSVERPDGSNFTLKIRSTKLEDSAMYFCASRHPTVDEKLFFGSGTQLSVL.